The clone carrying this T cell receptor beta chain was seen repeatedly, ten times or more. Per the germline V gene, CDR1 is SGDLS and CDR2 is YYNGEE. Trimming pared 4 bases from V and 4 bases from J, leaving 20 bases between. The CDR3 loop spans 16 amino acids. This specimen belongs to a study of CD8 T cells in ankylosing spondylitis. One entry per CDR3 protein results from TCRdb running MiXCR on the 5' RACE reads. In the table there are 40,000 or so distinct CDR3 sequences, less than 3.5% of which are singletons. The source is a male donor with ankylosing spondylitis or in good health (not recorded which). The chain recombines TRBV9 with TRBJ1-2, with D maybe TRBD1 (6 bases). Sequenced: blood, either unsorted or a sorted T cell fraction (not recorded which). CDR3 residues: CASSKEPQGLAYGYTF. In nucleotides, the CDR3 is TGTGCCAGCAGCAAAGAGCCGCAGGGGTTAGCCTATGGCTACACCTTC.